The 28 T cell receptor beta chains below were found in one sample sequenced in a study of T cells after yellow fever vaccination. TCRdb reprocessed the 5' RACE reads with MiXCR, giving one entry per CDR3 protein. The sample has 500,000 to 650,000 distinct CDR3 sequences; about 15% are singletons. The starting material was PBMCs, obtained 5 to 6 days after the first yellow fever vaccination. Source of these receptors: a man younger than 35 who received the YFV17D yellow fever vaccine.

The J gene is TRBJ2-5, the V gene TRBV19; D is undetermined. This CDR3 is 15 amino acids long. V shed 4 bases and J shed 0 bases, with 12 bases lying between them. CDR1 is LNHDA, CDR2 SQIVND, per germline (reference sequence). CDR3 bases: TGTGCCAGTAGTAACCTCTTCGGGTACCAAGAGACCCAGTACTTC. As protein: CASSNLFGYQETQYF.

This clonotype has more than one count but fewer than ten. The V and J genes are TRBV6-2 or TRBV6-3 and TRBJ2-2, with D hard to call. Trimming took off 4 bases at V and 3 bases at J, with 12 bases between the two ends. The CDR3 is 15 residues long. CDR1 and CDR2 (germline): MNHEY, SVGEGT. In DNA form, the CDR3 reads TGTGCCAGCAGTTCGCCGGAGCTACACACCGGGGAGCTGTTTTTT. It translates to CASSSPELHTGELFF.

As regards this clonotype: A junction end diverges from the germline sequence, so it may reflect a read error. The chain employs TRBV18 and TRBJ2-3, with D tentatively TRBD1 or TRBD2 (5 bases each). The CDR3 spans 14 residues. Looked up from germline, CDR1 is KGHSH and CDR2 is LQKENI. The CDR3 here is CASFCPGRTDTQYF. CDR3 coding DNA: TGTGCCAGCTTCTGTCCGGGACGCACGGATACGCAGTATTTT.

This clonotype was recorded a few times. The rearrangement uses TRBV25-1 and TRBJ2-7; D might be TRBD1 or TRBD2, each matching 6 bases. V was shortened by 1 base and J by 7 bases, with 14 bases between the two germline ends. Looked up from germline, CDR1 is MGHDK and CDR2 is SYGVNS. The CDR3 totals 14 residues. CDR3 in DNA: TGTGCCAGCAGTGAATGGGTGACAGGAGGGGAGCAGTACTTC. This encodes CASSEWVTGGEQYF.

This clonotype occurred a few times. CDR3 residues: CASSVVRTGRDTGELFF. CDR3 nucleotides: TGTGCCAGCAGCGTAGTACGGACAGGGAGGGACACCGGGGAGCTGTTTTTT. The gene calls are TRBV7-9 and TRBJ2-2, with TRBD1 as a possible D gene (8 bases). The CDR3 totals 17 residues. Trimming removed 5 bases at V and 3 bases at J, with 19 bases between. The germline V gene has CDR1 SEHNR and CDR2 FQNEAQ (reference sequence).

This chain connects TRBV5-6 to TRBJ1-1, with D unclear. From germline, CDR1 is SGHDT and CDR2 YYEEEE. Trimming took 7 bases from V and 4 from J, leaving 11 bases between them. The CDR3 has 12 residues. CDR3 DNA sequence: TGTGCCAGCTATATACTAGGCACTGAAGCTTTCTTT. It yields the protein CASYILGTEAFF.

This clonotype has only a few counts. This sequence joins TRBV20-1 and TRBJ2-7, with D perhaps assigned TRBD1 or TRBD2 (6 bases each). V was pared by 0 bases and J by 0 bases, with 15 bases between. The CDR3 is made up of 16 amino acids. The V gene's germline CDR1 is DFQATT and CDR2 SNEGSKA (reference sequence). The CDR3 here is CSARDSGGHLSYEQYF. The CDR3 bases are TGCAGTGCTAGAGATTCCGGGGGCCACCTCTCCTACGAGCAGTACTTC.

The chain combines TRBV9 with TRBJ1-2; D unresolved. V shed 3 bases and J shed 6 bases, with 9 bases lying between them. Germline CDR1 is SGDLS and CDR2 is YYNGEE. CDR3 length equals 12 residues. CDR3 bases: TGTGCCAGCAGCGCGTGGAGTGATGGCTACACCTTC. Encoded protein: CASSAWSDGYTF.

This rearrangement joins TRBV7-9 to TRBJ1-2; no reliable D call. V was pared by 5 bases and J by 7 bases, with 17 bases between. This CDR3 is built from 14 residues. Per germline, CDR1 SEHNR and CDR2 FQNEAQ (reference sequence). CDR3 coding DNA: TGTGCCAGCAGCACCCAGAACCCGAGTAGTGGCTACACCTTC. The encoded protein is CASSTQNPSSGYTF.

This clonotype turned up a few times. DNA of the CDR3: TGTGCCAGCAGCTTAGCCACAGTGGGTGGCTACACCTTC. It is translated as CASSLATVGGYTF. This chain links TRBV7-2 with TRBJ1-2, with unresolved D. The CDR3 runs 13 residues. V lost 0 bases to trimming and J lost 7 bases, with 9 bases between them. Per germline, CDR1 SGHTA and CDR2 FQGNSA.

Details on this clonotype: One end of the junction varies from germline; a read error may be responsible. The V gene is TRBV24-1, the J gene TRBJ2-2, with a tentative D call TRBD2 (6 bases). This CDR3 has 15 amino acids. Germline V gives CDR1 KGHDR, CDR2 SFDVKD. The CDR3, as DNA: TGTTCCACCAGCCCGGGGGACCGGAGGCCCGGGGAGCTGTTTTTT. Protein sequence: CSTSPGDRRPGELFF.

This clonotype was seen more than once but under ten times. The chain uses TRBV28 and TRBJ2-2; TRBD1 or TRBD2 may be the D gene (5 bases each). The CDR3 consists of 15 residues. Trimming removed 6 bases at V and 5 bases at J, with 16 bases between. Germline V gene lookup returns CDR1 MDHEN and CDR2 SYDVKM. CDR3 nucleotide sequence: TGTGCCAGCAGGACTCCGAGGGGTCGGACCGGGGAGCTGTTTTTT. The encoded protein is CASRTPRGRTGELFF.

This clonotype turned up a few times. The gene calls are TRBV7-2 and TRBJ2-2; TRBD1 matches 7 bases. The germline CDR1 and CDR2 sequences are SGHTA and FQGNSA. Unmatched junction bases numbered 8, after V lost 2 bases and J lost 5 bases. The CDR3 is made up of 16 amino acids. DNA for the CDR3: TGTGCCAGCAGCTTAATAGGGGGCAGAGGGACCGGGGAGCTGTTTTTT. This codes for CASSLIGGRGTGELFF.

In this sample, this clonotype turned up many times. V gene TRBV7-9 combines with J gene TRBJ1-6; D not certain. V was cut by 5 bases and J by 4 bases, with 9 bases left in between. This CDR3 spans 14 amino acids. The germline V gene encodes CDR1 SEHNR and CDR2 FQNEAQ (reference sequence). For the CDR3, the DNA is TGTGCCAGCAGCGTAAACCTGTATAATTCACCCCTCCACTTT. This sequence encodes CASSVNLYNSPLHF.

V gene TRBV10-3 combines with J gene TRBJ1-3; 7 bases are shared with TRBD1. CDR1 ENHRY and CDR2 SYGVKD come from the germline V gene. The trim removed 10 bases at V and 0 bases at J, leaving 6 bases unmatched. The CDR3 is 14 residues long. The CDR3 nucleotides are TGTGCCAACTCGCAGGGGGTCTCTGGAAACACCATATATTTT. Its translation is CANSQGVSGNTIYF.

In its sample, this clonotype was seen many times. The V call is TRBV20-1, the J call TRBJ2-7; D call uncertain. Deletions cut 4 bases from V and 7 bases from J, with 17 bases between. Germline V gene sequence: CDR1 DFQATT, CDR2 SNEGSKA (reference sequence). CDR3 size: 13 residues. CDR3 loop: CSATRAAEWEQYF. The CDR3 nucleotides read TGCAGTGCTACCCGGGCGGCGGAATGGGAGCAGTACTTC.

The gene calls are TRBV3-1 and TRBJ1-5, with 7 nucleotides matching TRBD1. The CDR3 has 16 residues. J was trimmed by 4 bases and V by 1 base; bases with no gene match: 7. Looked up from germline, CDR1 is LGHDT and CDR2 is YNNKEL (reference sequence). This CDR3 is CASSQASGTENQPQHF. Here the CDR3 DNA reads TGTGCCAGCAGCCAAGCCTCCGGGACAGAAAATCAGCCCCAGCATTTT.

The V and J genes are TRBV18 and TRBJ1-5; D might be TRBD1 (5 bases). CDR1 and CDR2 (germline): KGHSH, LQKENI. With 4 bases removed from V and 7 bases from J, the gap between germline ends came to 11 bases. CDR3 length: 13 amino acids. CDR3 protein: CASSQGVGQPQHF. The CDR3 DNA reads TGTGCCAGCTCACAAGGGGTAGGCCAGCCCCAGCATTTT.

This clonotype was counted between two and nine times. The J gene is TRBJ2-1, the V gene TRBV24-1; 7 nucleotides line up with TRBD1. This CDR3 is 11 amino acids long. V lost 7 bases and J lost 9; bases outside the gene matches: 2. Germline values: CDR1 KGHDR, CDR2 SFDVKD. DNA of the CDR3: TGTGCCACCAGCGCAGGGGGTGAGCAGTTCTTC. The encoded protein is CATSAGGEQFF.

V and J are TRBV4-1 and TRBJ2-5; D tentatively reads TRBD1 or TRBD2 (5 bases each). The V gene lost 1 base and the J gene lost 2 bases, with 11 bases spanning the gap. The CDR3 contains 15 residues. The germline V gene has CDR1 MGHRA and CDR2 YSYEKL. CDR3: CASSQVGARQETQYF. The CDR3 region has the DNA TGCGCCAGCAGCCAAGTCGGGGCCCGACAAGAGACCCAGTACTTC.

This clonotype turned up a few times. V and J are TRBV5-1 and TRBJ1-6; 7 bases line up with TRBD1. From germline, CDR1 is SGHRS and CDR2 YFSETQ. This CDR3 has 15 residues. Germline trimming cut 5 bases from V and 3 bases from J; bases unmatched to any gene: 5. Here the CDR3 reads CASSSQGNYNSPLHF. The CDR3 bases are TGCGCCAGCAGTTCACAGGGGAACTATAATTCACCCCTCCACTTT.

This clonotype has more than one count but fewer than ten. This rearrangement joins TRBV3-1 to TRBJ1-1; 8 bases map to TRBD1. Germline V gene sequence: CDR1 LGHDT, CDR2 YNNKEL (reference sequence). This CDR3 contains 13 residues. J gave up 6 bases and V 5 bases, and 5 bases lay outside the gene matches. CDR3 sequence: CASSIQGAAEAFF. CDR3 nucleotides: TGTGCCAGCAGCATTCAGGGGGCGGCTGAAGCTTTCTTT. Based on the CDR3 plus reference TRBV3-1 and TRBJ1-1, the full variable domain is DTAVSQTPKYLVTQMGNDKSIKCEQNLGHDTMYWYKQDSKKFLKIMFSYNNKELIINETVPNRFSPKSPDKAHLNLHINSLELGDSAVYFCASSIQGAAEAFFGQGTRLTVV.

This clonotype has a count of ten or more. The chain recombines TRBV7-2 with TRBJ1-2; 9 bases line up with TRBD1. V lost 2 bases, J lost 6 bases, and 4 bases stayed unmatched. Germline V gene sequence: CDR1 SGHTA, CDR2 FQGNSA. This CDR3 is 14 amino acids long. The CDR3 coding sequence is TGTGCCAGCAGCTTACTGGGACAGGGAAATGGCTACACCTTC. Amino acids: CASSLLGQGNGYTF.

The sample holds a few counts of this clonotype. In this CDR3 the conserved last residue, phenylalanine or tryptophan, is missing, so a read error is likely. The DNA is left out, because the CDR3 cannot be placed on it with certainty; the CDR3 is given as TCRdb lists it. The rearrangement uses TRBV6-6 and TRBJ2-7; the table assigns TRBD1, which was not confirmed against the DNA. Germline CDR1 reads MNHNY; CDR2 reads SVGAGI (reference sequence). The CDR3 has 12 amino acids, counting both end residues. CDR3 loop: CASSYPRQGILL.

This clonotype was seen a few times. J is TRBJ1-1 and V is TRBV11-2; no definite D call. Germline V lookup: CDR1 SGHAT, CDR2 FQNNGV. Trimming cost V 7 bases and J 6 bases, with 18 bases left between them. The CDR3 has 14 residues. In DNA form, the CDR3 reads TGTGCCAGCACCTCTCGTACAGCCCGTTCTGAAGCTTTCTTT. Translated: CASTSRTARSEAFF.

This chain connects TRBV6-2 or TRBV6-3 to TRBJ1-1; no firm D call. The CDR3 runs 13 residues. Germline loops: CDR1 MNHEY, CDR2 SVGEGT. V was cut by 2 bases and J by 1 base, with 5 bases left in between. The DNA for the CDR3 is TGTGCCAGCAGTTACGTCCCGAACACTGAAGCTTTCTTT. It codes for CASSYVPNTEAFF.

Here the CDR3 DNA reads TGTGCCAGCAGCTTCCCAACAGGGGGTACAGATACGCAGTATTTT. This encodes CASSFPTGGTDTQYF. The rearrangement uses TRBV5-5 and TRBJ2-3; TRBD1 agrees at 8 bases. V shed 2 bases and J 3 bases; nucleotides not matched to a gene: 5. CDR3 size: 15 residues. CDR1 and CDR2 (germline): SGHKS, YYEKEE (reference sequence).

This clonotype was seen more than once but under ten times. CDR3 sequence reads: CAISDRNYNEQFF. CDR3 DNA sequence: TGTGCCATCAGTGACAGGAATTACAATGAGCAGTTCTTC. This chain links TRBV10-3 with TRBJ2-1; D gene ambiguous. The CDR3 length is 13 residues. CDR1 is ENHRY, CDR2 SYGVKD, per germline. The V end was cut by 3 bases, the J end by 4 bases, with 7 bases between.